This T cell receptor (beta chain) comes out of a study of blood T cell repertoires in COVID-19. Study details: The origin of the acute and convalescent COVID-19 samples was the United States, Italy and Spain. T cells, B-cell-depleted T cells, or PBMCs provided the cDNA or gDNA that served as material.

Per the original data handling: Counts of nucleated cells, estimated from reference gene primer amplification, were obtained. Generated by immunoSEQ multiplex PCR, the TCRdb table keeps only in-frame clones and is missing some. The V and J calls and clone size come from that table; D and trimming were worked out from the DNA. This table has more than 200,000 clones, less than 90% appearing once. The CDR3 is 21 residues long. Germline-derived CDR1 and CDR2 are MGHRA and YSYEKL. V shed 0 bases, J shed 7 bases, and the junction held 20 bases outside the gene matches. Source material: peripheral blood. This TCR was recovered from a man between 25 and 39 years old with active or convalescent COVID-19. This chain connects TRBV4-1 to TRBJ2-2; the match to TRBD1 covers 10 bases. This chain's CDR3 is CASSQESGPRSGTGVIGELFF. CDR3 bases: TGCGCCAGCAGCCAAGAATCGGGGCCGAGGAGTGGGACAGGGGTTATCGGGGAGCTGTTTTTT.